This TCR beta chain was documented in a study of blood T cell repertoires in COVID-19. Study as a whole: The United States, Italy and Spain provided the acute and convalescent COVID-19 samples. Sources were T cells, B-cell-depleted T cells, or PBMCs; the material itself was cDNA or gDNA.

Enrollment of patients from Seattle took place during active infection, with longitudinal follow-up. In the original processing: Counts of nucleated cells, estimated from reference gene primer amplification, were obtained. Profiled with immunoSEQ multiplex PCR; TCRdb holds only in-frame clones, not every one. V and J calls and clone size are given by that table; D and trimming were obtained from the DNA. Seen here are 150,000 to 200,000 clones, approximately 86% observed once, and the top ten hold 6.5% to 7.5%. Between the trimmed V and J ends, which lost 4 bases and 4 bases, there was a span of 17 bases. The CDR3 spans 15 residues. Looked up from germline, CDR1 is SGDLS and CDR2 is YYNGEE.

The V and J genes are TRBV9 and TRBJ1-2; D is ambiguous. The sample comprised peripheral blood. This receptor was identified in a man older than 75 with COVID-19, enrolled during active disease. The CDR3 DNA reads as TGTGCCAGCAGCCCCTACCCAGTTAGCCCCTATGGCTACACCTTC. It translates to CASSPYPVSPYGYTF.